A single sample gave rise to the 7 T cell receptor beta chains below, sequenced in a study of CD4 and CD8 cells across lung adenocarcinoma regions. TCRdb redid the calling of the PCR reads with MiXCR, one entry per CDR3 protein. Of 5,700 or so distinct CDR3 sequences listed, approximately 67% are singletons. What was sequenced was CD4+ T cells from the center of a lung tumor. The receptors originated from a female donor with lung adenocarcinoma. The CD4 and CD8 labels of this study may be unreliable.

As concerns this clonotype: The junction shows a germline mismatch at one end, possibly a read error. The CDR3 DNA reads as TGTGCCAGCAGGCCGGGGCGGGGCGCCAAAAACACGCAGTATTTC. Protein sequence: CASRPGRGAKNTQYF. The chain recombines TRBV6-1 with TRBJ2-4; maybe TRBD2 (6 bases). The CDR3 consists of 15 residues. The V gene's germline CDR1 is MNHNS and CDR2 SASEGT.

The rearrangement uses TRBV10-3 and TRBJ2-5; TRBD2 agrees at 14 bases. The germline gives CDR1 ENHRY, CDR2 SYGVKD. The CDR3 contains 14 residues. This CDR3 is CAGTSGSLAETQYF. The CDR3, as DNA: TGTGCAGGGACTAGCGGGAGTCTTGCTGAGACCCAGTACTTC.

V and J are TRBV6-1 and TRBJ2-4; TRBD1 aligns across 9 bases. Per the germline V gene, CDR1 is MNHNS and CDR2 is SASEGT. The ends lost 7 bases at V and 6 bases at J; junction bases unmatched: 7. The CDR3 length is 14 residues. The CDR3 region has the DNA TGTGCCAGCAATCCGGGACAGGGTCTAAACATTCAGTACTTC. This encodes CASNPGQGLNIQYF.

This chain's CDR3 is CASSRTVGANTGELFF. DNA of the CDR3: TGTGCCAGCAGCCGCACAGTGGGGGCGAACACCGGGGAGCTGTTTTTT. The rearrangement links TRBV7-2 to TRBJ2-2; either TRBD1 or TRBD2 may fit D (5 bases each). The CDR3 length is 16 residues. The germline V and J ends were trimmed by 5 bases and 0 bases, with 13 bases remaining between them. The germline V gene has CDR1 SGHTA and CDR2 FQGNSA.

This clonotype was detected once. A read error may produce the germline difference seen at one junction end. The V call is TRBV10-2, the J call TRBJ2-5; 7 bases are shared with TRBD2. This CDR3 is built from 14 residues. Germline V CDR1 and CDR2: WSHSY, SAAADI. The CDR3 bases are TGCGCGGGCAGCGGGATCGGCGACCAAGAGACCCAGTACTTT. Its protein product is CAGSGIGDQETQYF.

This clonotype has just one count. V is TRBV6-5 and J is TRBJ2-5; tentatively, D is TRBD1 (5 bases). Trimming cost V 0 bases and J 4 bases, with 9 bases left between them. Germline V CDR1 and CDR2: MNHEY, SVGAGI. This CDR3 region has 14 residues. The CDR3 reads CASSYSSGAETQYF. CDR3 nucleotides: TGTGCCAGCAGTTACTCGTCTGGGGCAGAGACCCAGTACTTC.

The rearrangement uses TRBV20-1 and TRBJ2-5; TRBD2 agrees at 12 bases. The CDR3 has 14 amino acids. Trimming removed 6 bases from V and 11 bases from J; junction bases left unmatched: 13. The V gene's germline CDR1 is DFQATT and CDR2 SNEGSKA (reference sequence). The CDR3 bases are TGCAGTGCCAGGACTAGCGGGACTTTGGGGGAGCAGTACTTC. It encodes CSARTSGTLGEQYF.